These 32 T cell receptor beta chains came from one sample sequenced in a study of shared clonotypes between healthy human individuals. TCRdb keeps only in-frame clones here, not all; method: immunoSEQ multiplex PCR. This table has about 1 million clones, around 82% appearing once. Material for sequencing was memory CD4+ T cells from PBMCs. Subset noted: CD45RA-negative fraction. The receptor set was obtained from a man aged 18 to 29 in good health. Some clones in this sample may be carry-over from other donors' samples.

The chain recombines TRBV5-4 with TRBJ2-2; perhaps TRBD2 as D (7 bases). Per the germline V gene, CDR1 is SGHNT and CDR2 is YYREEE (reference sequence). The V and J ends lost 3 bases and 4 bases respectively, with 16 bases between them. The CDR3 covers 16 residues. The CDR3: CASSWDGGQGTGELFF. CDR3 bases: TGTGCCAGCAGCTGGGACGGGGGGCAAGGCACCGGGGAGCTGTTTTTT.

CDR3 sequence: CASSIGRLDTQYF. The CDR3 DNA reads as TGTGCCAGTAGTATAGGCCGATTGGATACGCAGTATTTT. This chain uses TRBV19 with TRBJ2-3, with D unclear. Per germline, CDR1 LNHDA and CDR2 SQIVND (reference sequence). V shed 1 base and J shed 6 bases, with 8 bases lying between them. The CDR3 runs to 13 residues. Full variable domain (rest looked up from reference TRBV19 and TRBJ2-3): DGGITQSPKYLFRKEGQNVTLSCEQNLNHDAMYWYRQDPGQGLRLIYYSQIVNDFQKGDIAEGYSVSREKKESFPLTVTSAQKNPTAFYLCASSIGRLDTQYFGPGTRLTVL.

The gene calls are TRBV7-6 and TRBJ2-2; no firm D call. With 5 bases removed from V and 1 base from J, the gap between germline ends came to 11 bases. The germline V gene encodes CDR1 SGHVS and CDR2 FNYEAQ. The CDR3 contains 15 residues. CDR3 protein: CASSRFTENTGELFF. In DNA, the CDR3 is TGTGCCAGCAGCCGATTTACAGAGAACACCGGGGAGCTGTTTTTT.

This sequence joins TRBV7-9 and TRBJ1-5, with D unclear. V lost 5 bases and J lost 6, with 11 bases in between. The CDR3 contains 13 residues. Germline V gene lookup returns CDR1 SEHNR and CDR2 FQNEAQ (reference sequence). The CDR3 region is CASSPLQPQPQHF. The CDR3 coding sequence is TGTGCCAGCAGCCCCCTACAACCTCAGCCCCAGCATTTT.

The CDR3 sequence is CASSLTGGPWGTQYF. In DNA form, the CDR3 reads TGTGCCAGCAGCTTAACGGGAGGGCCGTGGGGGACCCAGTACTTC. This chain links TRBV7-9 with TRBJ2-5, with 8 bases identical to TRBD2. Germline CDR1 is SEHNR and CDR2 is FQNEAQ (reference sequence). V trimming: 2 bases; J trimming: 7 bases; junction bases outside the gene matches: 9. This CDR3 is 15 amino acids long.

The rearrangement links TRBV5-1 to TRBJ2-6, with D unresolved. Trimming took off 4 bases at V and 0 bases at J, with 8 bases between the two ends. The V gene's germline CDR1 is SGHRS and CDR2 YFSETQ. This CDR3 is 15 amino acids long. CDR3 DNA sequence: TGCGCCAGCAGCCCTGGCCCCTCTGGGGCCAACGTCCTGACTTTC. Amino acids: CASSPGPSGANVLTF.

The CDR3 nucleotides are TGCGCCAGCAGCTCAACGGGAGCCCCCCTGGACGAGCAGTACTTC. Its protein product is CASSSTGAPLDEQYF. The chain joins TRBV5-1 to TRBJ2-7; a possible D gene is TRBD2 (6 bases). Deletions cut 3 bases from V and 5 bases from J, with 18 bases between. The CDR3 length is 15 residues. Per germline, CDR1 SGHRS and CDR2 YFSETQ.

This clone was seen more than once but under ten times. V and J are TRBV7-9 and TRBJ2-5, with 8 bases identical to TRBD2. With 5 bases clipped from V and 2 bases from J, the junction kept 7 bases outside the gene matches. The germline gives CDR1 SEHNR, CDR2 FQNEAQ (reference sequence). This CDR3 is built from 15 residues. CDR3 in amino acids: CASSGAGESQETQYF. Written as DNA, the CDR3 is TGTGCCAGCAGCGGAGCGGGAGAGTCTCAAGAGACCCAGTACTTC.

The chain employs TRBV27 and TRBJ2-1; 8 bases are a match to TRBD2. In germline, CDR1 is MNHEY, CDR2 SMNVEV (reference sequence). The junction had 5 bases not matched to a gene; V was cut back by 3 bases and J by 4 bases. The CDR3 spans 15 residues. The CDR3, as DNA: TGTGCCAGCAGTTTGCGAAGCGGGAGTTACAATGAGCAGTTCTTC. The encoded protein is CASSLRSGSYNEQFF.

The rearrangement uses TRBV7-3 and TRBJ2-1; 9 bases fit TRBD1. With V trimmed by 5 bases and J by 8 bases, 4 bases remained unmatched. CDR1 is SGHTA and CDR2 is FQGTGA in the germline V gene. The CDR3 runs to 13 residues. CDR3 sequence reads: CASSLDRGYEQFF. The CDR3 DNA follows: TGTGCCAGCAGCCTAGACAGGGGGTATGAGCAGTTCTTC.

The V gene is TRBV2, the J gene TRBJ2-1; unclear D gene. The CDR3 spans 13 residues. Germline V lookup: CDR1 SNHLY, CDR2 FYNNEI. Trimming removed 6 bases from V and 5 bases from J, with 11 bases in between. CDR3 in amino acids: CASRLGEDNEQFF. CDR3 DNA: TGTGCCAGCAGGTTAGGAGAGGACAATGAGCAGTTCTTC.

The chain carries TRBV9 and TRBJ2-7; 9 positions match TRBD2. CDR1 and CDR2 from the germline V gene are SGDLS and YYNGEE. The CDR3 covers 15 residues. Trimming removed 7 bases from V and 2 bases from J; junction bases left unmatched: 10. The CDR3 DNA reads TGTGCCAGCTCACCGACTAGCGGAGGCCCCTACGAGCAGTACTTC. This encodes CASSPTSGGPYEQYF.

The CDR3 bases are TGTGCCAGCAGCCCCCTAGCGGGAGCGCCCTCCTACGAGCAGTACTTC. It codes for CASSPLAGAPSYEQYF. V is TRBV7-9 and J is TRBJ2-7; 10 nucleotides agree with TRBD2. The CDR3 contains 16 residues. The germline V gene has CDR1 SEHNR and CDR2 FQNEAQ (reference sequence). The V segment lost 5 bases and the J segment 0 bases; nucleotides outside the gene matches: 7. Combining the CDR3 with reference TRBV7-9 and TRBJ2-7 gives the whole variable domain DTGVSQNPRHKITKRGQNVTFRCDPISEHNRLYWYRQTLGQGPEFLTYFQNEAQLEKSRLLSDRFSAERPKGSFSTLEIQRTEQGDSAMYLCASSPLAGAPSYEQYFGPGTRLTVT.

The V call is TRBV6-5, the J call TRBJ2-7, with TRBD2 matching 11 bases. The trim removed 6 bases at V and 6 bases at J, leaving 10 bases unmatched. The CDR3 covers 15 residues. Germline CDR1 reads MNHEY; CDR2 reads SVGAGI. In nucleotides, the CDR3 is TGTGCCAGCAGGAAAAAACTAGCGGGAGCTGTCGAGCAGTACTTC. Residues: CASRKKLAGAVEQYF.

The chain links TRBV4-2 to TRBJ2-7; 12 nucleotides align to TRBD1. This CDR3 comprises 16 residues. The V gene end was trimmed by 4 bases and the J gene end by 6 bases; junction bases not matched to a gene: 10. Germline CDR1 is LGHNA and CDR2 is YNFKEQ. In DNA, the CDR3 is TGTGCCAGCAGCCGACAACGGGACAGGGGGCAGAGCGAGCAGTACTTC. Translating gives CASSRQRDRGQSEQYF.

The gene calls are TRBV5-1 and TRBJ2-2, with 7 bases that match TRBD2. Germline V gives CDR1 SGHRS, CDR2 YFSETQ. Trimming at V came to 5 bases and at J to 1 base, leaving 2 bases not matched to a gene. CDR3 size: 14 residues. CDR3 amino acids: CASRTSRNTGELFF. The CDR3 DNA is TGCGCCAGCAGGACTAGCAGGAACACCGGGGAGCTGTTTTTT. Drawing the rest from reference TRBV5-1 and TRBJ2-2, the complete variable domain is KAGVTQTPRYLIKTRGQQVTLSCSPISGHRSVSWYQQTPGQGLQFLFEYFSETQRNKGNFPGRFSGRQFSNSRSEMNVSTLELGDSALYLCASRTSRNTGELFFGEGSRLTVL.

The rearrangement links TRBV11-3 to TRBJ2-3, with a tentative D call TRBD1 (5 bases). The CDR3 length is 16 residues. Germline loops: CDR1 SGHNT, CDR2 YENEEA. Trimming took off 5 bases at V and 1 base at J, with 16 bases between the two ends. Here the CDR3 DNA reads TGTGCCAGCAGCCCCACTTGGGGCTTCGGCACAGATACGCAGTATTTT. The encoded protein is CASSPTWGFGTDTQYF.

The CDR3 coding sequence is TGTGCCAGCAGTTTACTTGGACTAGCGGGATTGGACAATGAGCAGTTCTTC. As protein: CASSLLGLAGLDNEQFF. V usage is TRBV28 and J usage is TRBJ2-1; 12 nucleotides line up with TRBD2. Germline V gene sequence: CDR1 MDHEN, CDR2 SYDVKM. With V trimmed by 2 bases and J by 5 bases, 7 bases remained unmatched. This CDR3 is 17 amino acids long.

The chain has TRBV28 and TRBJ2-4; no clear D gene. Trimming stripped 6 bases from V and 1 base from J, with 7 bases between. The CDR3 contains 13 residues. Germline V lookup: CDR1 MDHEN, CDR2 SYDVKM. The CDR3 protein is CASSPFAKNIQYF. CDR3 coding DNA: TGTGCCAGCAGCCCCTTTGCCAAAAACATTCAGTACTTC. Full variable domain (remainder filled in from reference TRBV28 and TRBJ2-4): DVKVTQSSRYLVKRTGEKVFLECVQDMDHENMFWYRQDPGLGLRLIYFSYDVKMKEKGDIPEGYSVSREKKERFSLILESASTNQTSMYLCASSPFAKNIQYFGAGTRLSVL.

This clone occurred a few times. The DNA for the CDR3 is TGTGCCAGCAGCTTGCCGGGGGCGGTGGGTGGCTACACCTTC. Amino acids: CASSLPGAVGGYTF. The chain carries TRBV5-4 and TRBJ1-2, with a tentative D call TRBD1 (6 bases). Trimming took 1 base from V and 7 from J, leaving 14 bases between them. Per the germline V gene, CDR1 is SGHNT and CDR2 is YYREEE (reference sequence). This CDR3 has 14 residues.

The chain uses TRBV29-1 and TRBJ2-3; D is perhaps TRBD2 (7 bases). V shed 4 bases and J shed 5 bases, with 13 bases lying between them. The CDR3 runs 13 residues. Germline V lookup: CDR1 SQVTM, CDR2 ANQGSEA. DNA of the CDR3: TGCAGCGTTGGGGCGGGGGCCGGAGATACGCAGTATTTT. Translation: CSVGAGAGDTQYF.

This chain connects TRBV2 to TRBJ1-1, with D possibly being TRBD1 (5 bases). The V end lost 7 bases, the J end lost 3 bases, and 15 bases lay between the germline ends. The CDR3 is 14 amino acids. Germline V gene sequence: CDR1 SNHLY, CDR2 FYNNEI. CDR3 in DNA: TGTGCCAGCACCTCTTTCAGGGTGGACACTGAAGCTTTCTTT. Encoded protein: CASTSFRVDTEAFF.

The chain combines TRBV11-1 with TRBJ2-7; D is unclear. This CDR3 spans 12 amino acids. Germline CDR1 is SGHAT and CDR2 is FQDESV (reference sequence). Trimming took 6 bases from V and 3 from J, leaving 9 bases between them. The CDR3 region has the DNA TGTGCCAGCAGTAACTTCGACTACGAGCAGTACTTC. This sequence encodes CASSNFDYEQYF.

The rearrangement joins TRBV27 to TRBJ2-7; 8 bases are shared with TRBD2. V lost 5 bases and J lost 4; bases outside the gene matches: 13. Germline CDR1 and CDR2: MNHEY and SMNVEV (reference sequence). The CDR3 has 16 amino acids. The CDR3 DNA is TGTGCCAGCAGTCCCCGGGGGGGGGCGCCCCAATACGAGCAGTACTTC. Encoded protein: CASSPRGGAPQYEQYF.

The chain uses TRBV9 and TRBJ2-3; possible D gene TRBD2, 5 bases. The germline CDR1 and CDR2 sequences are SGDLS and YYNGEE. The V gene lost 0 bases and the J gene lost 8 bases, with 13 bases spanning the gap. CDR3 size: 14 residues. The CDR3 DNA follows: TGTGCCAGCAGCGTAGAAGATCTAGCCCGTACGCAGTATTTT. It specifies CASSVEDLARTQYF.

The chain joins TRBV4-3 to TRBJ1-4; TRBD1 is a possible D gene (5 bases). V dropped 1 base and J dropped 8 bases, with 17 bases sitting between them. Germline V gives CDR1 LGHNA, CDR2 YSLEER. This CDR3 is 16 amino acids long. This CDR3 reads CASSQGSRGVGEKLFF. CDR3 coding DNA: TGCGCCAGCAGCCAAGGATCGAGAGGGGTGGGGGAAAAACTGTTTTTT.

The J gene is TRBJ2-5, the V gene TRBV5-1; 9 positions agree with TRBD2. The length of the CDR3 is 14 residues. The germline V gene encodes CDR1 SGHRS and CDR2 YFSETQ. The ends lost 6 bases at V and 5 bases at J; junction bases unmatched: 8. The CDR3 bases are TGCGCCAGCACCCCGATAGCGGGAGTGGAGACCCAGTACTTC. This sequence encodes CASTPIAGVETQYF.

The CDR3 sequence is CASSQGAQGHSVSYEQYF. In DNA form, the CDR3 reads TGCGCCAGCAGCCAAGGAGCCCAAGGACATTCGGTCTCCTACGAGCAGTACTTC. The chain uses TRBV4-3 and TRBJ2-7, with D possibly TRBD1 on 5 matching bases. V was shortened by 1 base and J by 0 bases, with 19 bases between the two germline ends. In germline, CDR1 is LGHNA, CDR2 YSLEER. The CDR3 has 18 amino acids.

V is TRBV2 and J is TRBJ2-3; 11 bases line up with TRBD1. Germline V CDR1 and CDR2: SNHLY, FYNNEI. J gave up 2 bases and V 5 bases, and 3 bases lay outside the gene matches. The CDR3 loop spans 15 amino acids. As DNA, the CDR3 is TGTGCCAGCAGTTGGGGACAGGGGGTCACAGATACGCAGTATTTT. It specifies CASSWGQGVTDTQYF.

The chain carries TRBV7-6 and TRBJ2-2; 12 bases line up with TRBD2. CDR1 is SGHVS, CDR2 FNYEAQ, per germline. J gave up 7 bases and V 3 bases, and 9 bases lay outside the gene matches. The CDR3 runs to 17 residues. In DNA, the CDR3 is TGTGCCAGCAGCTTCCGGGCTAGCGGGAGGGCTAACGGGGAGCTGTTTTTT. Translated: CASSFRASGRANGELFF.

The chain employs TRBV5-1 and TRBJ2-5; TRBD1 might be the D (5 bases). Trimming cost V 5 bases and J 3 bases, with 11 bases left between them. The CDR3 length is 13 residues. Per the germline V gene, CDR1 is SGHRS and CDR2 is YFSETQ. This CDR3 is CASSSYRKETQYF. The CDR3 nucleotides read TGCGCCAGCAGTTCGTACAGGAAAGAGACCCAGTACTTC.

This clone was found a few times. The DNA for the CDR3 is TGTGCCAGCAGCGTAGAAACAGGGAACGAAAAACTGTTTTTT. As protein: CASSVETGNEKLFF. The chain employs TRBV9 and TRBJ1-4, with D possibly matching TRBD1 (6 bases). The germline V gene encodes CDR1 SGDLS and CDR2 YYNGEE. The CDR3 has 14 amino acids. V lost 0 bases and J 8 bases, leaving 11 bases between the germline ends.